These 18 T cell receptor beta chains were sequenced from one sample in a study of T cell responses to AZD1222 COVID-19 vaccine. The protocol was immunoSEQ multiplex PCR, while the TCRdb copy is restricted to in-frame clones and leaves out a portion. Of more than 150,000 clones listed, over 70% were seen once; the top ten hold 2.5% to 3%. Sequences were derived from peripheral blood, sampled on day 0 of MenACWY control vaccination. Receptors were obtained from an adult in good health.

The genes are TRBV2 and TRBJ2-3; possible D gene TRBD1, 5 bases. Trimming pared 4 bases from V and 4 bases from J, leaving 12 bases between. The CDR3 sequence is 14 residues long. Germline CDR1 is SNHLY and CDR2 is FYNNEI. The CDR3 sequence is CASSALKGPDTQYF. The CDR3 region has the DNA TGTGCCAGCAGTGCCCTTAAGGGGCCAGATACGCAGTATTTT.

As to this clone: This may come from a read error, since a much larger clone is one base off. The chain uses TRBV19 and TRBJ2-7; unclear D gene. CDR3 length: 14 residues. V lost 1 base and J lost 0, with 7 bases in between. Per the germline V gene, CDR1 is LNHDA and CDR2 is SQIVND (reference sequence). CDR3 coding DNA: TGTGCCAGTAGTATAGGAGAGAGCTCCTACGAGCAGTACTTC. Translation gives CASSIGESSYEQYF.

The DNA of the CDR3 is TGTGCCAGCAGTTTATCGGAGCACACTGAAGCTTTCTTT. This sequence encodes CASSLSEHTEAFF. V gene TRBV27 combines with J gene TRBJ1-1; no clear D gene. Germline CDR1 reads MNHEY; CDR2 reads SMNVEV (reference sequence). With 0 bases removed from V and 3 bases from J, the gap between germline ends came to 5 bases. This CDR3 comprises 13 residues.

The chain employs TRBV28 and TRBJ2-2; tentative D call: TRBD2 (5 bases). Trimming pared 7 bases from V and 3 bases from J, leaving 21 bases between. CDR3 length equals 17 residues. Germline CDR1 MDHEN, CDR2 SYDVKM. CDR3 DNA: TGTGCCAGCAAGCCCCGGAGGTCCCTTCCCTACACCGGGGAGCTGTTTTTT. Protein product: CASKPRRSLPYTGELFF.

The chain couples TRBV28 to TRBJ1-5, with D uncertain. The germline CDR1 and CDR2 sequences are MDHEN and SYDVKM. The CDR3 loop spans 13 amino acids. V was trimmed by 5 bases and J by 3 bases, leaving 8 bases between them. CDR3 DNA: TGTGCCAGCAGTGTTCCCGCCAATCAGCCCCAGCATTTT. It translates to CASSVPANQPQHF.

The V call is TRBV7-2, the J call TRBJ2-7; TRBD1 might be the D (6 bases). The CDR3 is made up of 15 amino acids. The V gene lost 5 bases and the J gene lost 2 bases, with 16 bases spanning the gap. CDR1 SGHTA and CDR2 FQGNSA come from the germline V gene. CDR3 amino acids: CASSPDETGPYEQYF. Here the CDR3 DNA reads TGTGCCAGCAGCCCGGACGAGACAGGACCCTACGAGCAGTACTTC.

The sample holds one count of this clone. The chain is built from TRBV7-2 and TRBJ2-3, with D perhaps matching TRBD2 (5 bases). This CDR3 is built from 14 residues. V was trimmed by 5 bases and J by 5 bases, leaving 14 bases between them. Per germline, CDR1 SGHTA and CDR2 FQGNSA. The CDR3 DNA reads as TGTGCCAGCAGCCCCCGGACTCTGGGAGATACGCAGTATTTT. Translation gives CASSPRTLGDTQYF.

The rearrangement uses TRBV28 and TRBJ2-7; TRBD1 matches at 7 bases. Germline V gene lookup returns CDR1 MDHEN and CDR2 SYDVKM. The CDR3 spans 14 residues. V lost 5 bases and J lost 2; bases outside the gene matches: 6. This CDR3 reads CASSPTGTAYEQYF. The CDR3 DNA sequence: TGTGCCAGCAGTCCAACCGGGACAGCCTACGAGCAGTACTTC.

This chain uses TRBV19 with TRBJ1-3; 7 nucleotides match TRBD1. CDR3 length equals 12 residues. With V trimmed by 10 bases and J by 4 bases, 4 bases remained unmatched. The germline CDR1 and CDR2 sequences are LNHDA and SQIVND (reference sequence). CDR3: CATTGEGNTIYF. The CDR3 DNA reads TGTGCCACCACAGGGGAAGGAAACACCATATATTTT.

The chain carries TRBV18 and TRBJ2-1, with TRBD2 matching over 15 bases. The CDR3 has 16 amino acids. V shed 3 bases and J 8 bases; nucleotides not matched to a gene: 5. Germline-derived CDR1 and CDR2 are KGHSH and LQKENI. The CDR3 loop is CASSPWTSGRGDEQFF. The CDR3 DNA is TGTGCCAGCTCACCTTGGACTAGCGGGAGGGGCGATGAGCAGTTCTTC.

The rearrangement uses TRBV5-1 and TRBJ1-2; no firm D call. Per germline, CDR1 SGHRS and CDR2 YFSETQ. CDR3 length: 12 residues. The V gene lost 0 bases and the J gene lost 8 bases, with 8 bases spanning the gap. The CDR3 loop is CASSLGDVGYTF. The CDR3 bases are TGCGCCAGCAGCTTGGGGGATGTGGGCTACACCTTC. Variable domain in full (rest from reference TRBV5-1 and TRBJ1-2): KAGVTQTPRYLIKTRGQQVTLSCSPISGHRSVSWYQQTPGQGLQFLFEYFSETQRNKGNFPGRFSGRQFSNSRSEMNVSTLELGDSALYLCASSLGDVGYTFGSGTRLTVV.

The genes are TRBV7-9 and TRBJ2-1, with TRBD2 matching over 7 bases. The CDR3 length is 14 residues. The junction had 0 bases not matched to a gene; V was cut back by 0 bases and J by 4 bases. Germline V gives CDR1 SEHNR, CDR2 FQNEAQ (reference sequence). In nucleotides, the CDR3 is TGTGCCAGCAGCTTAGCGGGGGGGTACAATGAGCAGTTCTTC. Protein product: CASSLAGGYNEQFF.

This chain links TRBV12-3 or TRBV12-4 with TRBJ1-2; D might be TRBD1 (5 bases). This CDR3 has 13 amino acids. The ends were cut back, 3 bases at V and 8 bases at J, with 13 bases in the middle. The CDR3 DNA follows: TGTGCCAGCAGTTTGGGGGGGAGATGGGGCTACACCTTC. Amino acids: CASSLGGRWGYTF.

This chain connects TRBV19 to TRBJ2-3, with D uncertain. Germline V CDR1 and CDR2: LNHDA, SQIVND (reference sequence). This CDR3 is built from 13 residues. Trimming stripped 7 bases from V and 4 bases from J, with 12 bases between. The CDR3 spells CASKSNPADTQYF. The DNA of the CDR3 is TGTGCCAGTAAAAGTAACCCAGCAGATACGCAGTATTTT.

The CDR3 sequence: CASSLNSPGQGYGYTF. CDR3 coding DNA: TGTGCCAGCAGCTTGAACTCTCCAGGACAGGGCTATGGCTACACCTTC. V and J are TRBV5-6 and TRBJ1-2; 8 bases agree with TRBD1. The V and J ends lost 1 base and 4 bases, in that order; junction bases with no gene match: 9. The germline V gene encodes CDR1 SGHDT and CDR2 YYEEEE. The CDR3 extends over 16 amino acids.

The chain couples TRBV5-1 to TRBJ2-3; D is perhaps TRBD2 (7 bases). V lost 4 bases to trimming and J lost 2 bases, with 20 bases between them. Germline V gene lookup returns CDR1 SGHRS and CDR2 YFSETQ. This CDR3 is 17 amino acids long. CDR3: CASSPGVAGLFTDTQYF. The CDR3 coding sequence is TGCGCCAGCAGCCCAGGGGTAGCGGGCCTTTTCACAGATACGCAGTATTTT.

CDR3 loop: CASSFFPLNSPLHF. In DNA, the CDR3 is TGTGCCAGCAGCTTTTTTCCCCTTAATTCACCCCTCCACTTT. The rearrangement joins TRBV5-5 to TRBJ1-6; D unclear. V was shortened by 2 bases and J by 6 bases, with 9 bases between the two germline ends. Germline V lookup: CDR1 SGHKS, CDR2 YYEKEE (reference sequence). The CDR3 consists of 14 residues. The full variable domain, its missing parts supplied by reference TRBV5-5 and TRBJ1-6, is DAGVTQSPTHLIKTRGQQVTLRCSPISGHKSVSWYQQVLGQGPQFIFQYYEKEERGRGNFPDRFSARQFPNYSSELNVNALLLGDSALYLCASSFFPLNSPLHFGNGTRLTVT.

This rearrangement joins TRBV9 to TRBJ2-2, with D tentatively TRBD2 (6 bases). The CDR3 contains 15 residues. V was shortened by 6 bases and J by 1 base, with 13 bases between the two germline ends. Germline values: CDR1 SGDLS, CDR2 YYNGEE. The CDR3 spells CASNGGNLNTGELFF. In nucleotides, the CDR3 is TGTGCCAGCAACGGCGGGAATCTGAACACCGGGGAGCTGTTTTTT. Combining the CDR3 with reference TRBV9 and TRBJ2-2 gives the whole variable domain DSGVTQTPKHLITATGQRVTLRCSPRSGDLSVYWYQQSLDQGLQFLIQYYNGEERAKGNILERFSAQQFPDLHSELNLSSLELGDSALYFCASNGGNLNTGELFFGEGSRLTVL.